Listed here is a single TCR beta chain. Its antigen is still unknown. This sample is drawn from a study of T-cell reconstitution after alpha-beta-depleted transplantation in children. The study, taken as a whole, reports: It was reported that alpha-beta T cells came from several hundred expanded graft clones (about two months after transplant).

TCRbeta library preparation incorporated unique molecular identifiers. TCRdb analysed the PCR reads with MiXCR anew, one entry per CDR3 protein. Of some 600,000 distinct CDR3 sequences in the sample, 10% to 15% were seen once. The CDR3 covers 15 residues. The chain uses TRBV21-1 and TRBJ2-5; TRBD1, the table's D call, was not compared with the DNA. TRBV21-1 is a recognized pseudogene. This TCR was recovered from a male patient aged 5 to 17 who had a stem cell transplant for acute myeloid leukemia, so the T cells may come from the graft donor. The material sequenced was PBMCs, mostly from graft donor cells, taken 360 days after TCRalphabeta/CD19-depleted stem cell transplant. CDR3 in amino acids: CASSKGGDSEETQYF. In DNA, the CDR3 is TGTGCCAGCAGCAAAGGGGGGGACAGTGAAGAGACCCAGTACTTC.